This T cell receptor beta chain stems from a study of tumor-infiltrating lymphocytes in primary liver carcinoma. Study information: The number of productive TCRbeta reads per sample ranged from roughly 3.5 to 8 million and was similar across tissue types. Study-level findings and limits: Tumors significantly exceeded blood in top-250-clone fraction (p = 0.039). Unsorted bulk sampling ruled out any CD4+ versus CD8+ repertoire comparison.

Germline DNA was also extracted, and blood RNA derived from unsorted whole blood. CDR3 length equals 16 residues. Between the trimmed V and J ends, which lost 3 bases and 4 bases, there was a span of 17 bases. Germline V gene lookup returns CDR1 MGHRA and CDR2 YSYEKL. To note about this clonotype: Its specificity is unknown. Here the CDR3 omits its conserved ending phenylalanine or tryptophan, so a read error is the likely source.

With a constant-region primer, TCR beta cDNA was made from 450 to 650 ng of total RNA. Modified slightly, ARM-PCR produced TCR beta libraries over three nested multiplex PCR rounds. A C-beta reverse primer was combined with TRBV1-TRBV30 forward primers in the first two PCR rounds, and each round had 10 cycles. TCRdb analysed the multiplex PCR reads with MiXCR anew, one entry per CDR3 protein. The table has some 320,000 distinct CDR3 sequences, approximately 65% seen once. The sample comprised peripheral blood. The receptor was isolated from a man aged 35 to 55 with primary liver carcinoma and hepatitis B virus infection. V is TRBV4-1 and J is TRBJ2-3; D may be TRBD2 (5 bases). This CDR3 is CASSHVNSAGADTQYL. For the CDR3, the DNA is TGCGCCAGCAGCCATGTAAATAGTGCCGGGGCAGATACGCAGTATTTG.